The rows below give T cell receptor beta chains drawn from one sample of a study of T cell responses to AZD1222 COVID-19 vaccine. Only in-frame clones appear in the TCRdb table, and some are missing; sequencing was by immunoSEQ multiplex PCR. The sample has 110,000 to 150,000 clones, 90% to 95% seen once. The sample in question was peripheral blood, obtained on day 0 of AZD1222 vaccination. Receptors were obtained from an adult in good health. Both conserved end residues are part of each CDR3.

J: TRBJ1-5; V: TRBV2; CDR3: CASSGVLAGNQPQHF
J: TRBJ2-7; V: TRBV30; CDR3: CAWSRVGEQYF
J: TRBJ1-6; V: TRBV19; CDR3: CASSMVPYGSPLHF
J: TRBJ1-1; V: TRBV30; CDR3: CAWSVHRAIEAFF
J: TRBJ1-2; V: TRBV7-9; CDR3: CASSLGTVNYGYTF
J: TRBJ1-2; V: TRBV19; CDR3: CASSPDRPYGYTF
J: TRBJ2-5; V: TRBV14; CDR3: CASSQATSGRETQYF
J: TRBJ1-1; V: TRBV5-3; CDR3: CARSPWTRTGEAFF
J: TRBJ1-5; V: TRBV6-2/TRBV6-3; CDR3: CASSYGTGAQPQHF
J: TRBJ2-7; V: TRBV7-9; CDR3: CASSSAGISTEQYF
J: TRBJ1-1; V: TRBV20-1; CDR3: CSASRNTEAFF
J: TRBJ1-1; V: TRBV11-1; CDR3: CASSLANTEAFF
J: TRBJ1-6; V: TRBV6-2/TRBV6-3; CDR3: CAGSPPYWRGDYNSPLHF
J: TRBJ2-1; V: TRBV9; CDR3: CASSVSVQNEQFF
J: TRBJ2-3; V: TRBV14; CDR3: CASSLSDTQYF
J: TRBJ1-6; V: TRBV27; CDR3: CASSLGGWNSPLHF